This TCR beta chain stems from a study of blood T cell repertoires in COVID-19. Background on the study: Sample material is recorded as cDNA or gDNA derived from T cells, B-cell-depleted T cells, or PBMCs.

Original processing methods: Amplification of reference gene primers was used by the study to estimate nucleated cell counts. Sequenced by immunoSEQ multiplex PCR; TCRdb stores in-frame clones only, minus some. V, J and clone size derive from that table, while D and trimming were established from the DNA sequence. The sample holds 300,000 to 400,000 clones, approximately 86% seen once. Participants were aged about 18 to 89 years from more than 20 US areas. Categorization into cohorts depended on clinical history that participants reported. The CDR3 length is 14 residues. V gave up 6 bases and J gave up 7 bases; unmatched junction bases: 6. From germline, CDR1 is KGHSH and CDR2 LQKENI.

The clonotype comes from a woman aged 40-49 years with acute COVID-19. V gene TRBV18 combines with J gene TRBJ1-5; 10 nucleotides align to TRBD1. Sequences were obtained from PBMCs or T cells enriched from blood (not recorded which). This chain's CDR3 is CASSPGTGEQPQHF. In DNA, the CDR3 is TGTGCCAGCTCCCCAGGGACAGGGGAACAGCCCCAGCATTTT.